This T cell receptor beta chain originates from a study of cytomegalovirus exposure and HLA in healthy donors listed by TCRdb under 2017. Broadly, across the study: According to an earlier analysis of a few hundred of the donors, 150 million to 200 million T cells yielded some 110 million unique TCR beta sequences and about 280 Gb of sequence data. Besides the first cohort of around 670 subjects, a separate validation cohort made up of 120 different subjects was used. The genetic ancestry cluster associated with self-reported Caucasian donors included 81% of the 398 genotyped donors. Approximately 310 gigabases of sequencing data and around 87 million unique TCR sequences were included in an early release covering several hundred HLA-typed donors. HLA typing covered class I and class II loci at four-digit resolution. The T cell repertoires of about 700 subjects were profiled by immunosequencing and related to cytomegalovirus serostatus. The study combined high-throughput TCR immunosequencing, statistical association of individual TCRs with disease status, and machine learning to predict cytomegalovirus infection status. Every discovery cohort repertoire had been produced on one sequencing platform. Among some 400 genotyped donors of the cohort, an average of about 240,000 unique TCR beta nucleotide sequences was sequenced per donor, of which about 19% were non-productive. In a later genetic analysis, genome-wide SNP genotypes for 398 of the 666 donors were used, and that subset was treated as a discovery cohort. The study aimed to test whether signatures of past pathogen exposure could be identified by cataloging public T cell receptors. In an earlier analysis of 500 to 650 of the donors, high-throughput TCR beta sequencing was used to judge whether each TCR beta V gene segment behaved as functional or pseudogenic. To study patterns of TCR occurrence, a later analysis re-analyzed previously published TCR beta repertoires from around 670 donors and added high-resolution HLA genotyping. Typing coverage differed by locus: A, B, C, DRB1 and DQB1 were typed in roughly 620-640 donors, DQA1 in about 500, DPA1 in 600 to 610, and DPB1 in around 490. Donor age, sex, ethnicity and CMV serostatus were collected together with the repertoire data. Because of strong linkage in the cohort, roughly five DR-DQ haplotypes were treated as single units for association and clustering. The later analysis used no new phenotypic data to find candidate immune exposures, relying instead on TCR beta sequences and their occurrence across donors.

The library came from the immunoSEQ multiplex PCR assay. The multiplex PCR relied on a mix of 60 forward primers for TCR Vbeta segments and 13 reverse primers for TCR Jbeta segments. A multiplex PCR assay on genomic DNA amplified the CDR3 region of rearranged TCR beta genes. The amplified TCR beta libraries were sequenced on the Illumina HiSeq System as 87-base-pair reads. The paper's data handling went like this. A later analysis tallied some 79 million unique TCR beta chains across the 600 to 700 repertoires, and some 12 million of those chains were shared by two or more donors. Raw reads were error-corrected and collapsed into unique sequences by a nearest-neighbor algorithm in which closely related sequences were merged to remove PCR and sequencing errors. To assign V, D and J gene segments, CDR3 sequences were aligned to IMGT reference sequences. Each retained sequence needed at least a six-nucleotide match to both a V gene segment and a J gene segment. A rearrangement was called productive if the CDR3 had no stop codons and remained in frame with V and J, and every other rearrangement was called non-productive. CDR3 was defined by IMGT convention, running from the second conserved V-encoded cysteine to the conserved J-encoded phenylalanine. Sequences without an unambiguous match to a single V gene segment were excluded from the earlier analysis of about 600 of the donors. An earlier analysis of around 600 of the donors classified V segments as functional when productive rearrangements were above 56.7% and as segregating when the standard deviation between donors was above 5%. A statistical classification framework was built for diagnosing cytomegalovirus status from the catalog of TCR beta chain sequences. In a later analysis, TCR nucleotide sequences were compared against IMGT/GENE-DB human TR gene sequences so that V and J genes could be assigned. A later analysis assigned CDR3 sequences and most-parsimonious VDJ recombination scenarios with the TCRdist pipeline. A later analysis defined each TCR beta chain by its CDR3 amino acid sequence plus V-gene family, and excluded reads lacking a unique V-gene family. To address suspected cross-contamination and a sequencing artifact, a later analysis removed roughly 640 highly shared, low-generation-probability nucleotide sequences. A later analysis calculated a clonal expansion index for each public chain from normalized within-repertoire ranks of inferred template counts. In a later analysis, generation probabilities were computed with a VDJ recombination model fitted to out-of-frame rearrangements, and the resulting probabilities were checked against IGoR. In a later analysis, hypergeometric tests were used to score TCR-TCR, TCR-HLA and TCR-CMV co-occurrence, with a repertoire-size bias correction applied to TCR pairs. A later analysis estimated false discovery rates by permuting HLA or CMV assignments 20 times. In a later analysis, co-occurring TCRs were grouped using DBSCAN, and TCRdist sequence similarity was added for clustering within HLA-allele-positive subsets. For co-occurrence clustering, repertoires with fewer than 30,000 or more than 120,000 public chains were excluded, along with a handful of repertoires with anomalous nucleotide sharing. In TCRdb, the immuneACCESS table is reduced to in-frame sequences with V and J assigned. These tables do not hold every clone; where another copy was compared, an unresolved V gene accounts for under half, and the others remain unexplained. That table gives V, J and clone size, and the DNA gave D and trimming. The sample table contains some 180,000 clones; only one count was recorded for around three quarters of them. The ten biggest clones cover approximately 2% of the sample.

From the germline V gene, CDR1 is MRHNA and CDR2 is SNTAGT. From the cysteine through the phenylalanine, the CDR3 covers 15 amino acids. Just CDR3 DNA is preserved here, 45 bases in frame from base 1. V trim: 8 bases; J trim: 2 bases; unmatched bases: 10. Concerning this clone itself: Its recognized antigen is unknown. Base qualities are not provided; no much larger clone lies one nucleotide away.

The cohort consisted of hundreds of healthy bone marrow donors. All cohort members were sampled while nominally healthy, although unrecorded immune exposures were likely present. The donor tested CMV seronegative and was one of the 352 seronegative cohort members. Each donor provided a peripheral blood sample, and peripheral blood mononuclear cells were used for TCR beta sequencing. Genomic DNA extraction from the blood cell samples was performed with the Qiagen DNeasy Blood Extraction Kit. Study-level results and caveats: The study gave a list of about 160 TCR beta chains associated with cytomegalovirus. In a later analysis, TCR association rates were found to vary across HLA loci, with the most associated TCRs seen for DRB1 alleles and the fewest for HLA-C alleles. While some public TCRs were present in many individuals, most TCR sequences turned up only very rarely across donors. In a later analysis, HLA-associated TCR beta chains were found to be more clonally expanded and to have lower generation probabilities than equally common non-associated chains. The classifier was reported to diagnose cytomegalovirus status with high specificity and sensitivity in both the original and validation cohorts. It was suggested by the authors that the approach could potentially be generalized to other disease states and immunological phenotypes. Some IMGT-functional V segments, including TRBV6-2 and TRBV6-3, could not be distinguished by the 87-base-pair reads and were therefore excluded. In an earlier analysis of 450 to 750 of the donors, most TCR beta V segments appeared in productive rearrangements about 87% or about 30% of the time, broadly matching IMGT annotations. Strong co-occurrence of HLA alleles, especially DR and DQ, made assigning TCR associations to individual alleles difficult. Presence/absence analyses assumed roughly uniform sequencing depth across donors, an assumption that may not hold. The sequencing pipeline was judged likely to have produced a cluster of highly shared sequence variants as a technical artifact. A later genetic analysis reported fewer N-insertions in productive TCRs among donors in an Asian-associated ancestry cluster than the roughly 700-donor mean. Because some donors lacked HLA typing at each locus, the association tests relied only on the typed subset. Roughly 15 rarely observed V segments, including chromosome 9 orphons, were excluded from the earlier analysis of several hundred of the donors because counts were too low. An association between a missense DCLRE1C variant and V-gene and J-gene trimming of TCR beta chains was found in a later genetic analysis and replicated in an independent cohort. Several of the top co-occurrence clusters appeared to be linked to parvovirus B19, influenza, CMV and Epstein-Barr virus, according to a later analysis. The only immune exposure information available for the cohort was CMV serostatus. In a later analysis, some 18,000 TCR beta sequences were associated with specific HLA alleles at a false discovery rate of 0.05. Correlated functional status among segregating V segments might be attributable to linkage disequilibrium, but an unknown experimental factor could not be ruled out. Only TCR beta chains were sequenced in this cohort, and the absence of alpha or paired-chain data limited detectable features. A further reported finding was that TCR beta sequences accurately predicted the HLA-A and HLA-B alleles for most subjects in the first cohort. A few of the identified cytomegalovirus-associated TCR beta chains were confirmed in vitro to be specific for cytomegalovirus antigens. According to a later analysis, most CMV-associated TCR beta chains appeared to be HLA-restricted, and the HLA associations seemed to be driven largely by CMV exposure.

The sample comprised PBMCs. The rearranged segments are TRBV6-4 and TRBJ2-7; the central 9 bases match TRBD1. This sequence was found in a young woman in good health and CMV-seronegative. The CDR3 region has the sequence CASQKQGTGPYEQYF. The DNA is as follows: TGTGCCAGCCAGAAGCAGGGGACAGGGCCCTACGAGCAGTACTTC.